This note documents a single T cell receptor beta chain sequence. Its antigen is currently unknown. These data belong to a study of cytomegalovirus exposure and HLA in healthy donors. Regarding the study as a whole: Excluded were some V segments that proved indistinguishable, including TRBV6-2 and TRBV6-3. Cytomegalovirus-associated status was assigned to about 150 TCR beta chains. From TCR beta sequences, most subjects' HLA-A and HLA-B alleles were reportedly predicted accurately. As a later analysis revealed, most CMV-associated TCR beta chains appeared HLA-restricted.

The PCR ran on 60 Vbeta and 13 Jbeta primers. Only in-frame clones appear in the TCRdb table, and some are missing; sequencing was by immunoSEQ multiplex PCR. The sample contains approximately 50,000 clones, around 81% of which appear only once. The length of the CDR3 is 17 residues. The germline CDR1 and CDR2 sequences are PRHDT and FYEKMQ (reference sequence). Germline trimming cut 0 bases from V and 5 bases from J; bases unmatched to any gene: 11. Sequences were obtained from PBMCs. The chain is built from TRBV13 and TRBJ1-1, with 8 positions matching TRBD1. The receptor comes from a man aged 25-45 years in good health and CMV-seropositive. CDR3: CASSLGLGQGMSTEAFF. DNA of the CDR3: TGTGCCAGCAGCTTAGGCCTAGGACAGGGCATGAGTACTGAAGCTTTCTTT.